This T cell receptor (beta chain) was profiled in a study of T cell repertoires in cytomegalovirus infection. Study-level information: Signatures in public TCR beta sequences pointed to both CMV infection and matching HLA type. Study results and caveats: The study found HLA-C-restricted CMV-specific TCR beta clonotypes dominating the ex vivo response.

The CDR3 is 11 residues long. V lost 1 base to trimming and J lost 8 bases, with 3 bases between them. Germline-derived CDR1 and CDR2 are SGHAT and FQNNGV. TCRdb processed the reads anew with MiXCR; each CDR3 protein has one entry. The sample has approximately 74,000 distinct CDR3 sequences; approximately 40% are singletons. This clonotype was found a few times. Its antigen remains unknown. The rearrangement joins TRBV11-2 to TRBJ2-1, with D hard to call. This clonotype was obtained from a human donor in good health (CMV status not recorded). Some clones in this sample may be carry-over from other donors' samples. Material: CD8+ T cells from cultured PBMCs, obtained from culture after CMV antigen stimulation. The CDR3 is CASSLVYEQFF. In DNA, the CDR3 is TGTGCCAGCAGCTTAGTATATGAGCAGTTCTTC.